This T cell receptor beta chain is drawn from a study of post-analysis software for immune sequencing data (dated by TCRdb to about 2015). At the level of the whole study: Relapsing-remitting, secondary progressive and progressive-relapsing multiple sclerosis were recorded as disease courses, and subtype annotation was lacking for some patients. Patient repertoires were compared against roughly 12 previously published healthy control repertoires from donors aged roughly 6 to 27 years. A subset of samples was prepared in parallel using single-end sample barcoding, then pooled and co-amplified after Illumina adapter ligation. Results and caveats for the whole study, not just this receptor: Normalized Chao1 diversity was significantly lower in multiple sclerosis patients than controls, suggesting substantial peripheral T-cell clonal expansion. Direct clustering with F measure showed strong co-clustering of samples prepared in the same batch, prompting a batch-effect correction. Significantly higher frequencies in patients than in controls were found for roughly 5 TRBV segments, including TRBV5-6, TRBV5-1 and TRBV20-1. The control group was slightly older than the multiple sclerosis patient group.

Points on this clonotype: No cognate antigen has been identified for it. No clone much larger than this one lies a single base away; base qualities are absent.

Compared with germline, V lacks 2 bases and J lacks 2 bases; bases without a gene match: 26. Taken from cysteine to phenylalanine, the CDR3 has 22 residues. Left in the record is the CDR3 DNA by itself, 66 bases read in frame from the first base. The library was built by means of PCR. The data were produced on an Illumina HiSeq 2500. To reduce PCR and sequencing biases, unique molecular identifiers were built into the TCR beta cDNA libraries. Every 1 to 10 million input T cells yielded roughly 500,000 cDNA molecules, meaning each molecule approximated one T cell. The same protocol used for the earlier healthy control dataset was applied to prepare and sequence the patient libraries. Samples belonging to the same batch were prepared together, multiplexed and sequenced on a shared HiSeq lane. From the authors' description of their analysis: Raw barcoded reads were processed with MIGEC, discarding single-read molecular identifier groups before consensus assembly and CDR3 extraction. VDJtools was used for post-analysis of the clonotype tables, and diversity was normalized by down-sampling every dataset to the size of the smallest sample. Repertoire overlap clustering matched CDR3 amino acid but not nucleotide sequences to correct batch-related cross-sample contamination. TCRdb reprocessed the public reads (quality trimming at Q25 with fastp, clone calling with MiXCR) and kept in-frame beta chains. Rows are unified per CDR3 protein, each entry keeping the most common DNA and genes. Here the V and J calls rest on TCRdb's processing, not on the authors' analysis. The sample contains roughly 620,000 distinct CDR3 sequences, about 40% of them found a single time. The top ten constitute over 1.5% of the sample.

TCR beta repertoires were profiled from peripheral blood of 13 young patients with multiple sclerosis to demonstrate the VDJtools post-analysis software. Multiple sclerosis patients were children and adolescents aged roughly 6 to 17 years. The TCR sequence derives from a girl aged 10 to 17 with multiple sclerosis. The sequence links TRBV12-3 or TRBV12-4 to TRBJ1-2, with 7 bases aligning to TRBD1. Source material: blood. The DNA reads TGTGCCAGCAGTTTACCCAAGGCACCGGGACAGAACTACAACCGAGCCAACTATGGCTACACCTTC. This gives the protein CASSLPKAPGQNYNRANYGYTF.